Presented here are 8 T cell receptor beta chains from one specimen sequenced in a study of a mutant IDH1 vaccine in newly diagnosed glioma. The time point here: week 5, during vaccination. Alongside topical imiquimod, each dose of vaccine comprised 300 ug of mutant IDH1 20-mer peptide. Their antigens remain unidentified. Clones were read by immunoSEQ multiplex PCR, and TCRdb kept only the in-frame ones, dropping some. The sample comprises 75,000 to 80,000 clones, about 91% of which are singletons, and approximately 0.6% rests with the top ten. The specimen was PBMCs, collected from a glioma patient whose treatment included an IDH1 peptide vaccine. The receptors derive from a woman aged 45-65 years with glioma.

This chain joins TRBV11-2 and TRBJ1-2, with D perhaps TRBD1 (5 bases). Trimming pared 2 bases from V and 8 bases from J, leaving 15 bases between. This CDR3 region has 14 residues. From germline, CDR1 is SGHAT and CDR2 FQNNGV. This CDR3 reads CASSLMGPEGGYTF. The CDR3 nucleotides read TGTGCCAGCAGCTTAATGGGGCCCGAGGGGGGCTACACCTTC.

The rearrangement joins TRBV5-5 to TRBJ1-3; 7 positions match TRBD1. Germline CDR1 is SGHKS and CDR2 is YYEKEE (reference sequence). The CDR3 runs to 14 residues. V dropped 4 bases and J dropped 4; count of bases not matched to a gene: 5. CDR3 region: CASSGPGQGNTIYF. DNA of the CDR3: TGTGCCAGCAGCGGCCCGGGACAGGGAAACACCATATATTTT. Full variable domain (rest looked up from reference TRBV5-5 and TRBJ1-3): DAGVTQSPTHLIKTRGQQVTLRCSPISGHKSVSWYQQVLGQGPQFIFQYYEKEERGRGNFPDRFSARQFPNYSSELNVNALLLGDSALYLCASSGPGQGNTIYFGEGSWLTVV.

CDR3 sequence: CASSEGQGVGGYTF. The CDR3, as DNA: TGTGCCAGCAGTGAAGGACAGGGAGTAGGAGGCTACACCTTC. This chain joins TRBV27 and TRBJ1-2, with TRBD1 matching 8 bases. The CDR3 runs to 14 residues. With V trimmed by 5 bases and J by 8 bases, 10 bases remained unmatched. Per the germline V gene, CDR1 is MNHEY and CDR2 is SMNVEV (reference sequence).

This chain joins TRBV23-1 and TRBJ1-4; D not certain. TRBV23-1 is an ORF for which the function is uncertain. This CDR3 has 11 amino acids. Trimming took off 7 bases at V and 11 bases at J, with 11 bases between the two ends. In DNA form, the CDR3 reads TGCGCCAGCACCTCAATCCGGAAACTGTTTTTT. The encoded protein is CASTSIRKLFF.

V is TRBV5-1 and J is TRBJ2-3, with TRBD2 matching over 8 bases. Germline CDR1 SGHRS, CDR2 YFSETQ. The V and J ends lost 4 bases and 3 bases, in that order; junction bases with no gene match: 4. The CDR3 spans 14 residues. The CDR3 bases are TGCGCCAGCAGCCGGGCTAGCGGGACAGATACGCAGTATTTT. Its protein is CASSRASGTDTQYF.

The CDR3 sequence is CASSLAGKDTQYF. The CDR3 nucleotides are TGTGCCAGCAGCTTGGCGGGGAAAGATACGCAGTATTTT. The V gene is TRBV5-5, the J gene TRBJ2-3, with a weak D call TRBD2 (5 bases). Germline CDR1 SGHKS, CDR2 YYEKEE (reference sequence). Trimming shortened V by 0 bases and J by 5 bases, and 7 bases separated the two germline ends. The CDR3 is made up of 13 amino acids.

This chain connects TRBV9 to TRBJ1-6; a possible D gene is TRBD1 (6 bases). The CDR3 is 16 amino acids. The V end lost 2 bases, the J end lost 4 bases, and 13 bases lay between the germline ends. CDR1 and CDR2 from the germline V gene are SGDLS and YYNGEE. The CDR3 loop is CASSVTTGTYNSPLHF. The CDR3 DNA follows: TGTGCCAGCAGCGTTACTACCGGGACATATAATTCACCCCTCCACTTT.

V usage is TRBV5-1 and J usage is TRBJ1-3; unclear D gene. Germline V gene sequence: CDR1 SGHRS, CDR2 YFSETQ. V was shortened by 0 bases and J by 8 bases, with 9 bases between the two germline ends. The CDR3 runs to 13 residues. CDR3 region: CASSLEAPDTIYF. CDR3 coding DNA: TGCGCCAGCAGCTTGGAGGCACCCGACACCATATATTTT. Looking up the rest from reference TRBV5-1 and TRBJ1-3 gives the full variable domain: KAGVTQTPRYLIKTRGQQVTLSCSPISGHRSVSWYQQTPGQGLQFLFEYFSETQRNKGNFPGRFSGRQFSNSRSEMNVSTLELGDSALYLCASSLEAPDTIYFGEGSWLTVV.